The source of this T cell receptor beta chain is a study of CD8+ T cells in alopecia areata. This clone was detected only a few times. The sorting of PBMCs gave CD4+ and CD8+ T cells. RNA, once extracted, was reverse transcribed into cDNA for use as the sequencing template. Produced via immunoSEQ multiplex PCR; TCRdb's table is partial and in-frame only. This table holds roughly 150,000 clones, 50% to 65% found once. The clonotype originates from a human donor with alopecia areata. The material was CD8+ T cells sorted from blood, obtained at week 0.

The CDR3 DNA reads as TGTGCCAGCAGCTCGCGGACAGGGAACTATGGCTACACCTTC. Translated: CASSSRTGNYGYTF. The J gene is TRBJ1-2, the V gene TRBV7-9, with TRBD1 identical over 8 bases. J lost 2 bases, V lost 4 bases, and 3 bases had no gene match. The CDR3 runs to 14 residues. The germline V gene encodes CDR1 SEHNR and CDR2 FQNEAQ (reference sequence).